This T cell receptor beta chain was captured by sequencing in a study of T cells in Graves' hyperthyroidism and ophthalmopathy. Study-level points and caveats: Blood samples included most of the expanded thyroid clonotypes exceeding 0.001.

The patients, who ranged from 18 to 65 in age, presented with newly diagnosed hyperthyroidism lasting under 2 months. A remark on this clonotype: Its specificity is not known.

Amplified TCR beta CDR3 regions came from RNA transcripts. Initially, a first-round RT-PCR of the TCR CDR3 employed the HTBI primer set. TCRdb reprocessed the multiplex PCR reads with MiXCR, giving one entry per CDR3 protein. This table holds roughly 700,000 distinct CDR3 sequences, under 45% found once. V was pared by 2 bases and J by 3 bases, with 11 bases between. Germline V lookup: CDR1 MNHEY, CDR2 SVGAGI. The CDR3 is 14 amino acids. This TCR was sampled from a woman aged 35 to 49 with Graves' hyperthyroidism. The specimen was blood. The V call is TRBV6-5, the J call TRBJ2-7, with D maybe TRBD2 (5 bases). The CDR3 region is CASSYGRADYEQYF. CDR3 coding DNA: TGTGCCAGCAGTTACGGGCGGGCCGACTACGAGCAGTACTTC.